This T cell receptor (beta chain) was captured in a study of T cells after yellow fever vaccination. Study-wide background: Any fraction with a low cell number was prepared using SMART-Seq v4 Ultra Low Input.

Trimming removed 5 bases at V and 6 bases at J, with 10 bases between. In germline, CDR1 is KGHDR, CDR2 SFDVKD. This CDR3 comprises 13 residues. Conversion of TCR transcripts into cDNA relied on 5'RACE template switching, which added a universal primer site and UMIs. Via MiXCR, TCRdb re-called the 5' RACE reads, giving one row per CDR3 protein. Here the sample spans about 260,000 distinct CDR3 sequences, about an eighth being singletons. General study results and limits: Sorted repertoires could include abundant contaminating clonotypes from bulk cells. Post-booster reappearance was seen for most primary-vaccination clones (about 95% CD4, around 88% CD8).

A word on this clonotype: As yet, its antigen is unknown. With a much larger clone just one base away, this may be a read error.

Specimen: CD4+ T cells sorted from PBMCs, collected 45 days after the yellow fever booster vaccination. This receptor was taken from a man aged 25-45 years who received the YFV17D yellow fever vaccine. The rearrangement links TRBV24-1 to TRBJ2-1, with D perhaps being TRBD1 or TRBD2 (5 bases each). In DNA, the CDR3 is TGTGCCACCAGTGGGACCGGGGCCAATGAGCAGTTCTTC. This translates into CATSGTGANEQFF.